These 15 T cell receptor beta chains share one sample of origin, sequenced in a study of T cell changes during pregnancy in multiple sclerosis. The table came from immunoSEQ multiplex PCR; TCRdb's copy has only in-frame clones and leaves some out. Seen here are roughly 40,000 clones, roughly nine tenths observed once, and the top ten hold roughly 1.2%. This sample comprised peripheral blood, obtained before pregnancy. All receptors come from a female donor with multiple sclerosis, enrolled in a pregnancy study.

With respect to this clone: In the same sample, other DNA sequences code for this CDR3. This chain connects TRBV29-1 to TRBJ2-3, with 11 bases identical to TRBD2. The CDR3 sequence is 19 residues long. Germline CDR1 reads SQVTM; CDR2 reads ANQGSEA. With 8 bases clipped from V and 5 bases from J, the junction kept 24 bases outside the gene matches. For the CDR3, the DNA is TGCAGCCCTCCGGGATTAGCGGGAGGGCCGAGGCGTCCACAAGATACGCAGTATTTT. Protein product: CSPPGLAGGPRRPQDTQYF.

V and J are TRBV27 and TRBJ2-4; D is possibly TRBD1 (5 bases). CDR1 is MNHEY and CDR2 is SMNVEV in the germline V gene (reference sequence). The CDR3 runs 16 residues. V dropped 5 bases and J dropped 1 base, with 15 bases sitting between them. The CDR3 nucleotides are TGTGCCAGCAGTCAGGGCTCTTTTTTGGCCAAAAACATTCAGTACTTC. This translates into CASSQGSFLAKNIQYF.

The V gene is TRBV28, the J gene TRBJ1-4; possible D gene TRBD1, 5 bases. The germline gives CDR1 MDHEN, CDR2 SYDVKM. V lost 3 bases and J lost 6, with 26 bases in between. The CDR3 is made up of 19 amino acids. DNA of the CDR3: TGTGCCAGCAGTTTTTCCCTCATAGAATTCAGGGTGGTTGATGAAAAACTGTTTTTT. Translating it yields CASSFSLIEFRVVDEKLFF.

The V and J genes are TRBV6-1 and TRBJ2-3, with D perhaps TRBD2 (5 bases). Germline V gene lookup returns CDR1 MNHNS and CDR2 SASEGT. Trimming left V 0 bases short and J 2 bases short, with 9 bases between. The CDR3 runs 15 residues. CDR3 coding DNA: TGTGCCAGCAGTGAAGCTAGCGCCCACACAGATACGCAGTATTTT. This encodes CASSEASAHTDTQYF.

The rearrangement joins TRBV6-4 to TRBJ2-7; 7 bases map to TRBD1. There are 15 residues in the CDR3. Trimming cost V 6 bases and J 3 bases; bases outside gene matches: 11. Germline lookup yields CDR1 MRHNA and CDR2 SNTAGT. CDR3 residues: CASRKPEWTGYEQYF. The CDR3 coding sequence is TGTGCCAGCAGAAAACCCGAGTGGACAGGCTACGAGCAGTACTTC.

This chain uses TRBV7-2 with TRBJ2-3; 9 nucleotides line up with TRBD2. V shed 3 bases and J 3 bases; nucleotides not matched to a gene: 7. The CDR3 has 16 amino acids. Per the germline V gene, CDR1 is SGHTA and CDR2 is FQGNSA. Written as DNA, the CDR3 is TGTGCCAGCAGCTTTCAAGCGGGAGGAGGTACAGATACGCAGTATTTT. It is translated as CASSFQAGGGTDTQYF.

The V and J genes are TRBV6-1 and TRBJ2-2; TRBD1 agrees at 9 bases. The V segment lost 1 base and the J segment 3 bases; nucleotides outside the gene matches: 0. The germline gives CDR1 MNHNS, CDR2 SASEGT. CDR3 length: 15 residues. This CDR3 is CASSEGTGDTGELFF. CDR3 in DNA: TGTGCCAGCAGTGAAGGGACAGGGGACACCGGGGAGCTGTTTTTT.

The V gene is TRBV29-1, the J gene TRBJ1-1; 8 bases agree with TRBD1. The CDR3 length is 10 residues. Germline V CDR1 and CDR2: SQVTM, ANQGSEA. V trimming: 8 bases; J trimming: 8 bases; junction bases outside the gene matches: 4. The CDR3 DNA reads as TGCAGCCCGGGACAGGACGAAGCTTTCTTT. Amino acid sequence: CSPGQDEAFF.

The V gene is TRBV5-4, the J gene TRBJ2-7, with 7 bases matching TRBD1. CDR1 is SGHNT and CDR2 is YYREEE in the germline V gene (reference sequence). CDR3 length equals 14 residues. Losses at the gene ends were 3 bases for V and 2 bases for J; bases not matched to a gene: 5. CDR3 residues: CASSYPGQTYEQYF. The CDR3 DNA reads TGTGCCAGCAGCTACCCGGGACAGACCTACGAGCAGTACTTC.

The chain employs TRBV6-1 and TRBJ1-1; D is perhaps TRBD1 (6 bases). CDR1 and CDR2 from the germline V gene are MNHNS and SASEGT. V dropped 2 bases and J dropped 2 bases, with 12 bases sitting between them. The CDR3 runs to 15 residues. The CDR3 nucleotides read TGTGCCAGCAGTGAAAGGGTCAGGGGTAACACTGAAGCTTTCTTT. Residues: CASSERVRGNTEAFF.

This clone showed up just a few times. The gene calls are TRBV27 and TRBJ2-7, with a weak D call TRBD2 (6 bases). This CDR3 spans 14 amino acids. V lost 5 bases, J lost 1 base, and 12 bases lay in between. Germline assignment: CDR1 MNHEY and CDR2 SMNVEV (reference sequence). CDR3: CASSRRDASYEQYF. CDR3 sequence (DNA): TGTGCCAGCAGTCGGAGGGACGCATCCTACGAGCAGTACTTC.

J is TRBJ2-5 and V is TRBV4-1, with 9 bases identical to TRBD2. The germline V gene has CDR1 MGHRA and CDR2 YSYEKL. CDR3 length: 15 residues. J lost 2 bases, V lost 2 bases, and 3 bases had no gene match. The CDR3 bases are TGCGCCAGCAGCCAAAGACTAGCGGAACAAGAGACCCAGTACTTC. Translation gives CASSQRLAEQETQYF.

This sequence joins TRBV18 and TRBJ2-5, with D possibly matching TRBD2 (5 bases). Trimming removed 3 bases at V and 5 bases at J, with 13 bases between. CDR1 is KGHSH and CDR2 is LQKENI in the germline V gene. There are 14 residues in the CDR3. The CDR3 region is CASSPARSSETQYF. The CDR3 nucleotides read TGTGCCAGCTCACCGGCTAGGTCTAGCGAGACCCAGTACTTC.

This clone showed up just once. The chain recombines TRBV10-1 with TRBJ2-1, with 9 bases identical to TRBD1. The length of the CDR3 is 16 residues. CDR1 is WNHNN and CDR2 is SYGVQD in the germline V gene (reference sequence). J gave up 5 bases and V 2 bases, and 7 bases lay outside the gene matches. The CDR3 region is CASSEMLGQGHNEQFF. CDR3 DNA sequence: TGCGCCAGCAGTGAGATGTTGGGACAGGGCCACAATGAGCAGTTCTTC.

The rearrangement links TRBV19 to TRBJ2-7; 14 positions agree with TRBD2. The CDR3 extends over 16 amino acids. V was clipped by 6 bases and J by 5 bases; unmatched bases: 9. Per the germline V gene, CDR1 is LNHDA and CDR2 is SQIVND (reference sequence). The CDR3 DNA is TGTGCCAGTAGGGGGACTAGCGGGAGATGGGAAGACGAGCAGTACTTC. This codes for CASRGTSGRWEDEQYF.